Listed below are T cell receptor beta chains from one sample, sequenced in a study of blood T cell repertoires in COVID-19. Assay: immunoSEQ multiplex PCR; the TCRdb copy retains only in-frame clones and omits some. The sample records 200,000 to 300,000 clones, 85% to 90% being singletons. Sequences were obtained from PBMCs or T cells enriched from blood (not recorded which). These receptors all come from a woman aged 30 to 39 with acute COVID-19. The CDR3 runs from the conserved cysteine through the conserved F or W.

V: TRBV6-6
J: TRBJ1-2
CDR3: CASSYINSATGYTF

V: TRBV2
J: TRBJ2-7
CDR3: CASTTEQYF

V: TRBV5-1
J: TRBJ2-1
CDR3: CASSVSLGGGAGEQFF

V: TRBV6-5
J: TRBJ1-1
CDR3: CASSRDRNTEAFF

V: TRBV9
J: TRBJ2-3
CDR3: CASSVGLTDTQYF

V: TRBV7-2
J: TRBJ1-2
CDR3: CASSVAGSGGYTF

V: TRBV28
J: TRBJ2-5
CDR3: CASEYQETQYF

V: TRBV27
J: TRBJ2-7
CDR3: CASSLGTGVGEQYF

V: TRBV28
J: TRBJ1-2
CDR3: CASSYQGEGNYGYTF

V: TRBV5-8
J: TRBJ1-2
CDR3: CASSLVIYGYTF